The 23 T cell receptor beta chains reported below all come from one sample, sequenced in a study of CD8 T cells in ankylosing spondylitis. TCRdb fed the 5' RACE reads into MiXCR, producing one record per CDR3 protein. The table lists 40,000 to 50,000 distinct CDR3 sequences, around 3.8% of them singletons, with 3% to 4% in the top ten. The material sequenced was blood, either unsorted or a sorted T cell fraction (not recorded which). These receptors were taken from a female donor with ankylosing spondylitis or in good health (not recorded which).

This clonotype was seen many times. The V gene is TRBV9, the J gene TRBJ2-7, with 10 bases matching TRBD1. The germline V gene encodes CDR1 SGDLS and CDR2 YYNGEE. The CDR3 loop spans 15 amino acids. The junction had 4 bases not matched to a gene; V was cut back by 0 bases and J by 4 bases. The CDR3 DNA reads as TGTGCCAGCAGCGTAGGACAGGGGGCGGAATACGAGCAGTACTTC. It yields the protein CASSVGQGAEYEQYF.

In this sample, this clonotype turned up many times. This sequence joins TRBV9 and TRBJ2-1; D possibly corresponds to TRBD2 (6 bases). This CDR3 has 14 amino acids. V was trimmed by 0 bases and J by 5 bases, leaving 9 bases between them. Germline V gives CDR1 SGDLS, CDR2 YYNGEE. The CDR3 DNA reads TGTGCCAGCAGCGTAGCTCCTAGCGACAATGAGCAGTTCTTC. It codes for CASSVAPSDNEQFF.

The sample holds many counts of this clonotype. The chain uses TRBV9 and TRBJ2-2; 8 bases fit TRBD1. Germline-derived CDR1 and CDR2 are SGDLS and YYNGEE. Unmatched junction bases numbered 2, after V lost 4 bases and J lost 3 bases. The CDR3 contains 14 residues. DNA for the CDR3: TGTGCCAGCAGCTTGACAGGGGACACCGGGGAGCTGTTTTTT. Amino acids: CASSLTGDTGELFF.

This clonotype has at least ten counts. The CDR3 reads CASSVGPTGVTKTGNEQFF. The CDR3 DNA follows: TGTGCCAGCAGCGTAGGTCCGACAGGGGTGACCAAAACGGGCAATGAGCAGTTCTTC. The chain uses TRBV9 and TRBJ2-1; 8 bases fit TRBD1. CDR3 length: 19 residues. In germline, CDR1 is SGDLS, CDR2 YYNGEE. Germline trimming cut 0 bases from V and 6 bases from J; bases unmatched to any gene: 17.

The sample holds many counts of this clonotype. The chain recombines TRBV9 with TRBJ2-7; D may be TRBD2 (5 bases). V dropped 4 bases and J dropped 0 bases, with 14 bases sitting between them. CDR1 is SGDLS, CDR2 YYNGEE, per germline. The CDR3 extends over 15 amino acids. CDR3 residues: CASSPRVASSYEQYF. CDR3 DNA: TGTGCCAGCAGCCCCCGAGTAGCGAGCTCCTACGAGCAGTACTTC.

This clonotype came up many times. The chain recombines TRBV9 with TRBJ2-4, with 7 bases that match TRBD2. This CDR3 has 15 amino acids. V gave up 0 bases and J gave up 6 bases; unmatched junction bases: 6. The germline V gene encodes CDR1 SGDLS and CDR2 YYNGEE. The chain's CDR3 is CASSVAERGGNIQYF. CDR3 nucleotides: TGTGCCAGCAGCGTAGCAGAGCGGGGAGGAAACATTCAGTACTTC.

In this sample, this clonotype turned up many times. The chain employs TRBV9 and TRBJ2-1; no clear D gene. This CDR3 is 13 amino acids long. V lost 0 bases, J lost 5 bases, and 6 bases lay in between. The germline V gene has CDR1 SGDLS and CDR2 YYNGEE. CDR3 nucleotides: TGTGCCAGCAGCGTAGGCAGAGACAATGAGCAGTTCTTC. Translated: CASSVGRDNEQFF.

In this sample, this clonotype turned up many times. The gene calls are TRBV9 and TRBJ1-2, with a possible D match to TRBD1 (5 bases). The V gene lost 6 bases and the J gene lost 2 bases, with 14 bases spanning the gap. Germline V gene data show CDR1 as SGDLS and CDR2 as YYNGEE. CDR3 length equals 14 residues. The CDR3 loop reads CASTSGGGNYGYTF. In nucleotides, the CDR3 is TGTGCCAGCACCTCCGGGGGGGGGAACTATGGCTACACCTTC.

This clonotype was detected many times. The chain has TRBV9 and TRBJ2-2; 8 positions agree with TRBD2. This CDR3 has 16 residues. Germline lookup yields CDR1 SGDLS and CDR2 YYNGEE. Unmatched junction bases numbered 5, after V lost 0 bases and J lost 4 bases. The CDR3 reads CASSVELAGLTGELFF. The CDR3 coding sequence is TGTGCCAGCAGCGTAGAATTAGCGGGGCTCACCGGGGAGCTGTTTTTT.

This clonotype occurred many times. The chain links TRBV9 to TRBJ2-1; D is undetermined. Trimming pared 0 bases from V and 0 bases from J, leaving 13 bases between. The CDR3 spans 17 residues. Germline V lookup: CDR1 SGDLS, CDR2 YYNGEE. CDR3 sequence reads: CASSVESGSSSYNEQFF. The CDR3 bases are TGTGCCAGCAGCGTAGAATCGGGCAGCAGCTCCTACAATGAGCAGTTCTTC.

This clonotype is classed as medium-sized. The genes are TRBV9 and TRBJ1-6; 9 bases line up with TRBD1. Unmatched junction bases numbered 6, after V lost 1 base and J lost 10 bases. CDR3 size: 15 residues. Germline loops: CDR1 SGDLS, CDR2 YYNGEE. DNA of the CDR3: TGTGCCAGCAGCGTAACCGGGACAGGGAACTCACCCCTCCACTTT. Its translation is CASSVTGTGNSPLHF.

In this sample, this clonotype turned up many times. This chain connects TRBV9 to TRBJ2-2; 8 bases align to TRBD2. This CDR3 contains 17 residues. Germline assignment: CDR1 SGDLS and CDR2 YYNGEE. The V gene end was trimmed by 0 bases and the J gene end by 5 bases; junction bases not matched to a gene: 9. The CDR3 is CASSVDIGGAGTGELFF. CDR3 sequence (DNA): TGTGCCAGCAGCGTAGATATCGGGGGGGCTGGAACCGGGGAGCTGTTTTTT.

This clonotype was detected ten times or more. Written as DNA, the CDR3 is TGTGCCAGCAGCAACAAAGGAGGTCGCCCAGATACGCAGTATTTT. It specifies CASSNKGGRPDTQYF. The V and J genes are TRBV9 and TRBJ2-3, with D perhaps matching TRBD2 (5 bases). The V end was cut by 4 bases, the J end by 4 bases, with 16 bases between. CDR1 is SGDLS, CDR2 YYNGEE, per germline. The CDR3 totals 15 residues.

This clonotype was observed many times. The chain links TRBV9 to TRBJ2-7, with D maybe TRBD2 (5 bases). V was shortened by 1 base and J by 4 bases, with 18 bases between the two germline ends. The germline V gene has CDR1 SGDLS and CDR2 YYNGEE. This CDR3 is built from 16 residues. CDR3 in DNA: TGTGCCAGCAGCGTACAAGGAAGGCCCGGGGTATACGAGCAGTACTTC. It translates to CASSVQGRPGVYEQYF.

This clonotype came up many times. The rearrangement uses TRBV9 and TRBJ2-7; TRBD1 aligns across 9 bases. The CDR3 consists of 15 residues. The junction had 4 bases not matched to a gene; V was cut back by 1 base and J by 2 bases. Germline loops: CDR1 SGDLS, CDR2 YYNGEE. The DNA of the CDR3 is TGTGCCAGCAGCGTACTGGGACAGGGCACCTACGAGCAGTACTTC. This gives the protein CASSVLGQGTYEQYF.

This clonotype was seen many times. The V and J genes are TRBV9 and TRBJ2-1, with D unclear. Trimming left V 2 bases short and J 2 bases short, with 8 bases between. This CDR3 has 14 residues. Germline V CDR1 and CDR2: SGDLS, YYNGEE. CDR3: CASSVQDAYNEQFF. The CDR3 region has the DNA TGTGCCAGCAGCGTGCAGGATGCCTACAATGAGCAGTTCTTC.

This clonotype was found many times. The CDR3: CASSGDLETQYF. The CDR3 DNA follows: TGTGCCAGCAGCGGCGACTTAGAGACCCAGTACTTC. The chain joins TRBV9 to TRBJ2-5; D not certain. The CDR3 spans 12 residues. Germline V gene lookup returns CDR1 SGDLS and CDR2 YYNGEE. Trimming removed 3 bases from V and 4 bases from J, with 7 bases in between.

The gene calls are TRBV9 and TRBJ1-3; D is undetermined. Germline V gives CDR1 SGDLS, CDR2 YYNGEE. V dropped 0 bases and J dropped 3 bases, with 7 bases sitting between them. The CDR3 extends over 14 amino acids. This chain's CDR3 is CASSVETIGNTIYF. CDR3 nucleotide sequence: TGTGCCAGCAGCGTAGAAACCATTGGAAACACCATATATTTT. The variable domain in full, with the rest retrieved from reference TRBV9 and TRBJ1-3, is DSGVTQTPKHLITATGQRVTLRCSPRSGDLSVYWYQQSLDQGLQFLIQYYNGEERAKGNILERFSAQQFPDLHSELNLSSLELGDSALYFCASSVETIGNTIYFGEGSWLTVV.

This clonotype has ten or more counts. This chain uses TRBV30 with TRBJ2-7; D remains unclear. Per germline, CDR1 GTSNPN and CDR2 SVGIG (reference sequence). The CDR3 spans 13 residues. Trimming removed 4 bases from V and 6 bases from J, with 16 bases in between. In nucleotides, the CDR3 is TGTGCCTGGAACCCGGGCCAGACGACCGAGCAGTACTTC. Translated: CAWNPGQTTEQYF.

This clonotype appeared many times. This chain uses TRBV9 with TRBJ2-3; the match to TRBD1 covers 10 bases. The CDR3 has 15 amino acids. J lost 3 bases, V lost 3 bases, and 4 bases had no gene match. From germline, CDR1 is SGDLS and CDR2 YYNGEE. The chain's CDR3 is CASSGQGAPTDTQYF. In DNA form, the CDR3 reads TGTGCCAGCAGCGGACAGGGGGCTCCGACAGATACGCAGTATTTT.

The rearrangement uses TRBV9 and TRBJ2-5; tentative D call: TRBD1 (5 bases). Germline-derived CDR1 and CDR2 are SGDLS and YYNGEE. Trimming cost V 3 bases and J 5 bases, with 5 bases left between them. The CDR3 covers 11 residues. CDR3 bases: TGTGCCAGCAGCGAGGGGGAGACCCAGTACTTC. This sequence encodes CASSEGETQYF. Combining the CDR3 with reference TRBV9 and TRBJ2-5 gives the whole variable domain DSGVTQTPKHLITATGQRVTLRCSPRSGDLSVYWYQQSLDQGLQFLIQYYNGEERAKGNILERFSAQQFPDLHSELNLSSLELGDSALYFCASSEGETQYFGPGTRLLVL.

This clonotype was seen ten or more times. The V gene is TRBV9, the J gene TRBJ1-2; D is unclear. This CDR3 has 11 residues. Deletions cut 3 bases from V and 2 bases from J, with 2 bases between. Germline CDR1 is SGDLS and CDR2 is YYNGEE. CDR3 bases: TGTGCCAGCAGCGCGAACTATGGCTACACCTTC. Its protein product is CASSANYGYTF.

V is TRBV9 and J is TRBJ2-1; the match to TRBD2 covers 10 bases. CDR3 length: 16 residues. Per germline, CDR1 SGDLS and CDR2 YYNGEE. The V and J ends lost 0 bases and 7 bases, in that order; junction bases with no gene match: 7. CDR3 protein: CASSVGELAGLNEQFF. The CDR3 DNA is TGTGCCAGCAGCGTAGGAGAACTAGCGGGGCTGAATGAGCAGTTCTTC.